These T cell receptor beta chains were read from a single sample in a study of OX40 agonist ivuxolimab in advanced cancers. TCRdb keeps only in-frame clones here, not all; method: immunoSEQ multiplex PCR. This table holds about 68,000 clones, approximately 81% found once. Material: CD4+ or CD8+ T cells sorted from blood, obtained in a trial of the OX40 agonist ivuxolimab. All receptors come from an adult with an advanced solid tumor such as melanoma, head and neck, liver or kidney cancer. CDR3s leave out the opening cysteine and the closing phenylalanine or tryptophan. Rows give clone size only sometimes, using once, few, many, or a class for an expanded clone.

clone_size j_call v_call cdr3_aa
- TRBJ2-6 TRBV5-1 ASSLGAGQGANVLT
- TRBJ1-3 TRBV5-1 ASSSSTGGGNTIY
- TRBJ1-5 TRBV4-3 ASSHRTGGNQPQH
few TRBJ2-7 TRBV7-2 ASSLLGVSSYEQY
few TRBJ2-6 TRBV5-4 ASSGPTGPPQGANVLT
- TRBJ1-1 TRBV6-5 ASRDRGGPNTEAF
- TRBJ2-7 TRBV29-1 SVPSGGLSYEQY
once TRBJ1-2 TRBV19 ASSFRGNYGYT
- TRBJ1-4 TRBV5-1 ASMEGTGREKLF
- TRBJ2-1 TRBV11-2 ASSLQRGGEQF
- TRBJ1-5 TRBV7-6 ASSSTRPGYSNQPQH
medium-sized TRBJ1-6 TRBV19 ASSTASYRNSPLH
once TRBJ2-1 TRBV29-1 SGTGSYNEQF
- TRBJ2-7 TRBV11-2 ASSPGTLYEQY
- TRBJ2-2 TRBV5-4 ASSFGQAGELF
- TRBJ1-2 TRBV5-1 ASSLGDTGEFVGYT
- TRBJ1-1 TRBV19 ASSIGGLNTEAF
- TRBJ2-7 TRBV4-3 ASSQVAGLESYEQY
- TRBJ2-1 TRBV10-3 AISERRGGDNEQF
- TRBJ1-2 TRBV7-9 ASSRTRLERGGYT
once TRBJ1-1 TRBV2 ASSDGTGNTEAF
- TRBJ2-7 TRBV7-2 ASSLAGGLREQY
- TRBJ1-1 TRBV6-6 ASSLQQGRNEAF
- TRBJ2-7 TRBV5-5 ASSRPGTVYEQY
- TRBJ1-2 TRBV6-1 ASRGGRGDGYT
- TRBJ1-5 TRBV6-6 ASSPGGWGNQPQH
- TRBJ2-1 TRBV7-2 ASSLNRGSYNEQF
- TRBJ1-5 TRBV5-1 ASSLDGNQPQH
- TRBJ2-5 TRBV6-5 ASSVRETQY
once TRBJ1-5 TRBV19 ASSMGGPDQPQH
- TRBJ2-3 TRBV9 ASSVGNPGATDTQY
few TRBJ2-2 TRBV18 ASSPPGTVVSTGELF
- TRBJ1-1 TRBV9 ASSVQQGNTEAF
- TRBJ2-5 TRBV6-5 ASSYRDEGETQY
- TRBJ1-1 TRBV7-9 ASSGYRDGGLMTEAF
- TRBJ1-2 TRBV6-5 ASRLGGYGYT
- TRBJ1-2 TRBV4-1 ASSQEPVTYGYT
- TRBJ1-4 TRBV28 ASSFSGFGEKLF
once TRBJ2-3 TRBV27 ASSLDRGTDTQY
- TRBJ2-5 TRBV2 ASSEARAGAETQY
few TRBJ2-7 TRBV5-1 ASSLGRSAYSYEQY
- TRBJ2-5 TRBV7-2 ASSLAGYWDQVGKTQY
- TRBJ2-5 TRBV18 ASSPGLELATQY
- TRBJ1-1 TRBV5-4 ASSLRMQGDTEAF
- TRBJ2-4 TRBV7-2 ASSWSGPAFQY